The following is a T cell receptor (beta chain) sequence with its context. Its antigen is undetermined. The data were taken from a study of chemoradiotherapy in HPV16-positive cancers. The overall study: Functional T-cell assays on a couple of HPV16-positive patients' cells defined candidate HPV-specific clones and common TCR motifs.

Trimming took 2 bases from V and 1 from J; bases not matched to a gene: 6. Germline V gene sequence: CDR1 SGHNT, CDR2 YYREEE (reference sequence). The CDR3 spans 16 residues. Study outcomes and limitations: During treatment, candidate HPV-specific clones and E7-related motifs expanded in tumor. HPV-specific T cells were functionally defined from only a couple of HPV16-positive patients.

Generated by immunoSEQ multiplex PCR, the TCRdb table keeps only in-frame clones and is missing some. The data hold a few thousand clones, with around 87% observed a single time. This specimen was tumor tissue, taken from a patient who underwent chemoradiotherapy. The origin of this receptor is a human donor with HPV-associated anogenital cancer. This chain connects TRBV5-4 to TRBJ2-3; 8 positions match TRBD2. CDR3 in amino acids: CASSFRREAGTDTQYF. The CDR3 coding sequence is TGTGCCAGCAGCTTCAGGCGGGAGGCAGGCACAGATACGCAGTATTTT.